This T cell receptor (beta chain) is drawn from a study of blood T cell repertoires in COVID-19. As originally analysed: Nucleated cell number was recorded as an estimate derived from reference gene primer amplification. Sequenced by immunoSEQ multiplex PCR; TCRdb stores in-frame clones only, minus some. V and J calls plus clone size are reproduced from that table; the DNA served to infer D and trimming. The data hold about 300,000 clones, with roughly 90% observed a single time. The CDR3 runs 15 residues. The junction had 6 bases not matched to a gene; V was cut back by 5 bases and J by 3 bases. Germline-derived CDR1 and CDR2 are KGHSH and LQKENI. Categorization into cohorts depended on clinical history that participants reported.

Sequencing was done on a sample of PBMCs or T cells enriched from blood (not recorded which). The chain links TRBV18 to TRBJ2-5; 10 positions match TRBD1. This clonotype originated in a man aged 55 to 69 who had recovered from COVID-19. CDR3 sequence reads: CASSAQDRGKETQYF. The DNA for the CDR3 is TGTGCCAGCTCAGCCCAGGACAGGGGGAAAGAGACCCAGTACTTC.